These 10 T cell receptor beta chains share one sample of origin, sequenced in a study of low-dose radiotherapy and immunotherapy resistance in tumors. The TCRs were subjected to amplification over approximately 20 PCR cycles employing a constant-region primer in conjunction with a V-primer adapter. TCRdb independently ran MiXCR on the reads; one entry per CDR3 protein. The repertoire has tens of thousands of distinct CDR3 sequences, roughly 10% of them found once; the top ten carry about 6%. As for time point: before trial treatment. This material consisted of PBMCs, taken before treatment. These receptors originate from a female donor with ovarian cancer.

This clonotype was detected ten times or more. The chain carries TRBV28 and TRBJ2-7, with D tentatively TRBD2 (7 bases). Germline V gene data show CDR1 as MDHEN and CDR2 as SYDVKM. The V end lost 4 bases, the J end lost 5 bases, and 9 bases lay between the germline ends. The CDR3 contains 12 residues. The CDR3 DNA follows: TGTGCCAGCAGTTGGGGGGGCAACGAGCAGTACTTC. Protein: CASSWGGNEQYF.

At least ten counts were recorded for this clonotype. The chain has TRBV20-1 and TRBJ2-3, with D unresolved. The germline CDR1 and CDR2 sequences are DFQATT and SNEGSKA (reference sequence). V was cut by 5 bases and J by 4 bases, with 13 bases left in between. The CDR3 extends over 13 amino acids. CDR3 loop: CSADKSPADTQYF. The CDR3 nucleotides are TGCAGTGCTGATAAGAGTCCCGCAGATACGCAGTATTTT.

This clonotype was recorded many times. The rearrangement uses TRBV28 and TRBJ2-5; D is uncertain. Trimming removed 3 bases at V and 0 bases at J, with 2 bases between. The CDR3 spans 12 residues. The germline V gene has CDR1 MDHEN and CDR2 SYDVKM. The CDR3 DNA sequence: TGTGCCAGCAGTTTGTACCAAGAGACCCAGTACTTC. It specifies CASSLYQETQYF. The whole variable domain, filled in from reference TRBV28 and TRBJ2-5, reads DVKVTQSSRYLVKRTGEKVFLECVQDMDHENMFWYRQDPGLGLRLIYFSYDVKMKEKGDIPEGYSVSREKKERFSLILESASTNQTSMYLCASSLYQETQYFGPGTRLLVL.

The CDR3 region is CASSPSKTSGVSYEQYF. The CDR3, as DNA: TGTGCCAGCAGCCCCTCGAAGACTAGCGGGGTTTCCTACGAGCAGTACTTC. The chain employs TRBV11-1 and TRBJ2-7; 11 bases are a match to TRBD2. The CDR3 sequence is 17 residues long. J gave up 1 base and V 5 bases, and 10 bases lay outside the gene matches. Germline CDR1 and CDR2: SGHAT and FQDESV (reference sequence).

In its sample, this clonotype was seen many times. This chain links TRBV7-2 with TRBJ2-2; D might be TRBD1 (6 bases). The CDR3 totals 16 residues. Germline CDR1 SGHTA, CDR2 FQGNSA. The V gene lost 5 bases and the J gene lost 7 bases, with 20 bases spanning the gap. The chain's CDR3 is CASSPQGTGRGGELFF. DNA of the CDR3: TGTGCCAGCAGCCCGCAGGGGACGGGTCGCGGCGGGGAGCTGTTTTTT.

This clonotype occurred many times. The chain carries TRBV7-6 and TRBJ1-1, with D hard to call. Germline CDR1 and CDR2: SGHVS and FNYEAQ. The V end lost 4 bases, the J end lost 1 base, and 7 bases lay between the germline ends. The CDR3 loop spans 13 amino acids. For the CDR3, the DNA is TGTGCCAGCAGCTCCGGCCGGAACACTGAAGCTTTCTTT. Translated: CASSSGRNTEAFF.

This clonotype came up many times. J is TRBJ2-7 and V is TRBV10-3; 7 nucleotides align to TRBD1. The CDR3 length is 16 residues. Per germline, CDR1 ENHRY and CDR2 SYGVKD. The junction had 12 bases not matched to a gene; V was cut back by 4 bases and J by 3 bases. CDR3 coding DNA: TGTGCCATCAGTGGAGGGACAGCGGCTGTCCTCTACGAGCAGTACTTC. Translating it yields CAISGGTAAVLYEQYF.

This clonotype appeared many times. J is TRBJ2-2 and V is TRBV5-1; no definite D call. The CDR3 runs 16 residues. V was trimmed by 2 bases and J by 3 bases, leaving 14 bases between them. CDR1 is SGHRS, CDR2 YFSETQ, per germline. The DNA of the CDR3 is TGCGCCAGCAGCTTTTGGACCTTGAGCGACACCGGGGAGCTGTTTTTT. The encoded protein is CASSFWTLSDTGELFF.

This clonotype has a count of ten or more. CDR3 protein: CASSWLADEQYF. CDR3 DNA: TGTGCCAGCAGTTGGCTGGCAGACGAGCAGTACTTC. The rearrangement links TRBV2 to TRBJ2-7; no firm D call. Germline lookup yields CDR1 SNHLY and CDR2 FYNNEI. V lost 5 bases to trimming and J lost 5 bases, with 10 bases between them. The CDR3 consists of 12 residues.

This clonotype was observed many times. The gene calls are TRBV12-3 or TRBV12-4 and TRBJ2-1; 10 nucleotides agree with TRBD2. There are 16 residues in the CDR3. V shed 4 bases and J 3 bases; nucleotides not matched to a gene: 6. CDR3 sequence reads: CASSYPQRGGYNEQFF. In DNA form, the CDR3 reads TGTGCCAGCAGTTACCCCCAGCGGGGGGGCTACAATGAGCAGTTCTTC.